This T cell receptor (beta chain) was sequenced during a study of regulatory T cells in long-lasting Graves disease (dated by TCRdb to the early 2020s). Broadly, across the study: Newly diagnosed Graves' disease patients had taken antithyroid drugs for less than 3 months. Peripheral blood TCR sequencing and RNA sequencing compared persistent Graves' disease patients with newly diagnosed Graves' disease patients. The study was conducted in China and was registered as a clinical trial. A total of around 35 samples underwent TCR sequencing: about 13 from persistent and about 20 from newly diagnosed Graves' disease patients.

The investigation overall reported the following: Persistent Graves' disease patients showed lower TCR Shannon entropy and fewer highly expanded clones than newly diagnosed patients, suggesting clonal expansion. The authors acknowledged the small sample size as a limitation that may reduce accuracy. Persistent patients shared more public clonotypes among themselves (more than 2,500) than newly diagnosed patients did (approximately 870). Only the TCR beta chain was sequenced and analyzed. Preferential use of TRBV28, TRBJ1-2 and TRBJ2-5 was observed in persistent disease, whereas TRBV20-1 and TRBJ2-1 were favored in newly diagnosed disease. Peripheral blood alone was examined, since thyroid tissue, which constituted the primary lesion, could not be accessed.

The sample's time point label, in plain terms: newly diagnosed GD, antithyroid drugs for less than 3 months. For both TCR sequencing and RNA sequencing, RNA was extracted from PBMCs using TRIzol. The diagnosis of Graves' disease followed American Thyroid Association guidelines. The patients came from an endocrinology department in Xi'an, China. From each patient, 7.5 to 10 milliliters of peripheral blood was collected into an EDTA anticoagulant tube. Ficoll Paque Plus density gradient separation was used to isolate PBMCs, and no further T cell sorting was performed. An Agilent 2100 Bioanalyzer and agarose gel were used to check RNA quality, and a NanoDrop 2000 was used to measure RNA concentration. The library was generated by multiplex PCR. The sample was run on an Illumina HiSeq 4000. To build TCR beta libraries, CDR3 regions were amplified by Arm-PCR using iRepertoire HTBI primers. Gel purification was performed on PCR products prior to sequencing. The original pipeline was this. A total of around 66 TRBV and under 15 TRBJ segments were identified across samples and were used for gene usage analysis of CDR3 amino acid clonotypes. COPE and FqMerger were used to merge filtered high-quality paired reads into contigs. BLAST was used to align contigs to the IMGT TRBV, TRBD and TRBJ reference genes, and CDR3 was defined following IMGT. Clonotypes above 0.1% frequency were classified as highly expanded clones. Shannon entropy served as the measure of repertoire diversity, while the Gini coefficient captured V-J evenness. A clonotype was considered public if more than one individual shared it. The public reads were reprocessed in TCRdb via fastp at Q25 and MiXCR, keeping in-frame beta chains. Every distinct CDR3 protein forms one entry, paired with its most common genes and DNA. The V and J calls were determined by TCRdb, not by the authors. This sample holds about 430,000 distinct CDR3 sequences; 15% were observed only once. Under 9% of the sample goes to the ten largest clones.

This clonotype was seen ten or more times. Its recognized antigen is unknown. The sample holds no much larger clone one base away, and base qualities are not on file. Trimming at the junction amounts to 6 bases on V and 2 bases on J, and the germline ends lie 8 bases apart. CDR1 MDHEN and CDR2 SYDVKM are derived from the germline V gene. The CDR3 numbers 12 residues from cysteine through phenylalanine. Only the CDR3 region is kept as DNA, spanning 36 bases read in frame from base 1. These data also featured in a second study, about T cells in Graves' hyperthyroidism and ophthalmopathy. As the second study states: Graves' hyperthyroidism was defined as stable when no progression to ophthalmopathy occurred over 18 months of follow-up. Hyperthyroidism patients were aged 18 to 65 years and newly diagnosed, with disease duration of less than 2 months. Exclusion was applied to patients with uncontrolled infections, other autoimmune diseases, pregnancy or lactation. Clinical symptoms, serum thyroxine and TRAb, thyroid ultrasound, and orbital computed tomography formed the basis for the diagnoses. The first round of RT-PCR for the TCR CDR3 was performed with the HTBI primer set and the Qiagen OneStep RT-PCR kit. Most expanded thyroid clonotypes (frequency above 0.001) were also detected in blood, a finding suggesting that blood repertoires may reflect thyroid immune responses. A model built on a 13 V-J signature distinguished ophthalmopathy from stable hyperthyroidism, reaching roughly 88% sensitivity and about 81% specificity in cross-validation and 80%/75% in testing. In validation, the model predicted progression to ophthalmopathy a median of roughly 6.5 months before onset, with approximately 68% sensitivity and around 76% specificity. To identify TCR V-J signatures that set the groups apart, the researchers used a discovery cohort of 100 patients, made up of around 40 with Graves' ophthalmopathy and 57 with stable Graves' hyperthyroidism. An independent validation cohort of under 20 hyperthyroidism patients and 17 patients who later progressed to ophthalmopathy tested prospective prediction of ophthalmopathy. For training and testing, the 100 patients in the discovery cohort were randomly divided in a 7:3 ratio. In addition, the study compared T-cell repertoires in thyroid tissue and in blood from five to seven Graves' hyperthyroidism patients. Following sampling, methimazole starting at 30 mg daily was given to hyperthyroidism patients, and high-dose intravenous methylprednisolone was given to ophthalmopathy patients. Libraries were constructed in a second round of multiplex PCR, after which size selection and purification were performed. Libraries were sequenced paired-end with 100 bp reads on an Illumina HiSeq2000. SOAPnuke was used to process the raw data, with reads discarded if the reads contained adapters or uncalled bases, had a mean Phred below 15, or lacked an exact constant-primer or identifier match. COPE v1.2.5 was used to merge high-quality paired reads, and clonotypes were defined as unique nucleotide sequences. MiTCR v1.1 was used to align clonotypes to the IMGT TRBV, TRBD and TRBJ reference segments. Only V-J combinations with frequency above 0.0001, covering about 99% of repertoires, were analysed. A TCS score was defined as the ratio of F50 (clonal expansion) to E x V (chaos), with BLOSUM62-based TCRdist applied between CDR3 peptides within each V-J. Welch's t-statistics and random forest reduced some 510 V-J features to under 15, which were used in a naive Bayes classifier (R e1071). Sample size was not statistically predetermined, and blinding of investigators to group allocation was not performed. The paper reports TCR Vbeta CDR3 sequencing of fewer than 150 peripheral blood samples: under 45 ophthalmopathy, 75 to 80 hyperthyroidism and 17 progressor patients.

The specimen was peripheral blood mononuclear cells (PBMCs), collected at new diagnosis, from a patient treated with antithyroid drugs. This TCR derives from a woman aged 40 to 55 with Graves disease. Donor details come from another sample of the same person, matched by shared clones. The chain is made from TRBV28 and TRBJ2-7, with the D gene not confidently named. The CDR3 region has the sequence CASRYSAYEQYF. The sequence in DNA is TGTGCCAGCAGGTACAGCGCCTACGAGCAGTACTTC. With the rest looked up from the reference TRBV28 and TRBJ2-7 genes rather than sequenced, the full variable domain is DVKVTQSSRYLVKRTGEKVFLECVQDMDHENMFWYRQDPGLGLRLIYFSYDVKMKEKGDIPEGYSVSREKKERFSLILESASTNQTSMYLCASRYSAYEQYFGPGTRLTVT.